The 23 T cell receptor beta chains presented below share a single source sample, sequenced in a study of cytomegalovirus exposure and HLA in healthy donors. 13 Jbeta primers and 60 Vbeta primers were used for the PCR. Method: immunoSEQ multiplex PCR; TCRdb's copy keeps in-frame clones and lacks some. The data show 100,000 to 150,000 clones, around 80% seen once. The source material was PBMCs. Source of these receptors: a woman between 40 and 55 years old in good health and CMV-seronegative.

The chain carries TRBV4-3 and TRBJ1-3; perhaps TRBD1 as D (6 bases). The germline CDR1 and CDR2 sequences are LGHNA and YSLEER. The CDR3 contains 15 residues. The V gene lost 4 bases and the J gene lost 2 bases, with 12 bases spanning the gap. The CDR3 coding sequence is TGCGCCAGCAGCCTGACACGGACAGCTGGAAACACCATATATTTT. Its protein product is CASSLTRTAGNTIYF.

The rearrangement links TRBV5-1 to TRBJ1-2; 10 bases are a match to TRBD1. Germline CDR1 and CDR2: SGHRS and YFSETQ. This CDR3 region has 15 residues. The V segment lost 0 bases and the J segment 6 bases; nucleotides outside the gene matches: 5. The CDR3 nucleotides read TGCGCCAGCAGCTTGGGGGACAGGGGAGGCCATGGCTACACCTTC. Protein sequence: CASSLGDRGGHGYTF.

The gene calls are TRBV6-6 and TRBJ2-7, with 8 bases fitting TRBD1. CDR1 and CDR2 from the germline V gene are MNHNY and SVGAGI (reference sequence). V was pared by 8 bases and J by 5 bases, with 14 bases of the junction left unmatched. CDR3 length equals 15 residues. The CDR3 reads CASGTQDRVGHEQYF. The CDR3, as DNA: TGTGCCAGCGGAACCCAGGACAGGGTAGGACACGAGCAGTACTTC.

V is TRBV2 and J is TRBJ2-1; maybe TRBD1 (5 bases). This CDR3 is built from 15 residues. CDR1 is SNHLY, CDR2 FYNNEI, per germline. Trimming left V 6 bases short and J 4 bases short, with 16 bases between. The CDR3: CASSVSNRQYNEQFF. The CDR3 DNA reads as TGTGCCAGCAGCGTAAGCAATCGACAGTACAATGAGCAGTTCTTC.

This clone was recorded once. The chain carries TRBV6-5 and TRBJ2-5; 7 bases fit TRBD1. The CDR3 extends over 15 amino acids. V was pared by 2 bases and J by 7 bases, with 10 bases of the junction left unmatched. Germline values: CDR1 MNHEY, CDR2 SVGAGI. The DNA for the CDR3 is TGTGCCAGCAGTTACGACAGGGAGACCTTTGGGACCCAGTACTTC. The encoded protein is CASSYDRETFGTQYF.

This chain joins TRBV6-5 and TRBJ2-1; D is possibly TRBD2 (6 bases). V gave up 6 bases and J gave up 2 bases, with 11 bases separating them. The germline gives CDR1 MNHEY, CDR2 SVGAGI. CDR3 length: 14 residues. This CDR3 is CASRGGATYNEQFF. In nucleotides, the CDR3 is TGTGCCAGCAGGGGCGGGGCTACCTACAATGAGCAGTTCTTC.

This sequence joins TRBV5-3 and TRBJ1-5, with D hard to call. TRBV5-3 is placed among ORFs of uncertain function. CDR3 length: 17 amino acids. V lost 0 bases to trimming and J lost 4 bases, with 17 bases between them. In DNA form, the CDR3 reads TGTGCCAGAAGCTTGGTACACCCAGTCTGCTTTAATCAGCCCCAGCATTTT. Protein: CARSLVHPVCFNQPQHF.

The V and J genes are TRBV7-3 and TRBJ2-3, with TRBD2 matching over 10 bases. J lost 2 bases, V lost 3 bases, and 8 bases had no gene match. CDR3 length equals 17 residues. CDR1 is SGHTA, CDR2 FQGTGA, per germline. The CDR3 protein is CASSFGTSASATDTQYF. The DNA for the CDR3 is TGTGCCAGCAGCTTTGGGACTAGCGCCTCCGCCACAGATACGCAGTATTTT.

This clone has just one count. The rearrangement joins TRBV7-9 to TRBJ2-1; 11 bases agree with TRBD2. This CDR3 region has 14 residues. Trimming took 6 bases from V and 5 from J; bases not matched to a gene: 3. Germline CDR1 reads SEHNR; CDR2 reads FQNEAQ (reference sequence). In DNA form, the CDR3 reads TGTGCCAGCAGAGTGGGACTAGCGGACAATGAGCAGTTCTTC. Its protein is CASRVGLADNEQFF.

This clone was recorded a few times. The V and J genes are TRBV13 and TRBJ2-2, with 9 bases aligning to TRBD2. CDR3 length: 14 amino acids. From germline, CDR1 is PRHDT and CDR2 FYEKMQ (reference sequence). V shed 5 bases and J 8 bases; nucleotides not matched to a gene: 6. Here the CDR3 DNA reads TGTGCCAGCAGCCCCTATGGACTAGCGGGGGAGCTGTTTTTT. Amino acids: CASSPYGLAGELFF.

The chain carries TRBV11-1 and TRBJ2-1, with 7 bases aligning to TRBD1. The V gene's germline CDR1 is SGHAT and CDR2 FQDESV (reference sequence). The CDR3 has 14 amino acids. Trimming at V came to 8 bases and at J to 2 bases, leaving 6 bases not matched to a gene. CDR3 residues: CASRSGTAYNEQFF. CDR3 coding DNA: TGTGCCAGCCGCTCCGGGACAGCCTACAATGAGCAGTTCTTC.

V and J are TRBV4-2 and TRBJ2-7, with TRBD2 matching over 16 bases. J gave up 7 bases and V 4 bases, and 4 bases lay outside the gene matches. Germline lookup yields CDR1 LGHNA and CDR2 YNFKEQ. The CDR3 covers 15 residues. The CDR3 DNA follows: TGTGCCAGCAGCCGGTCGGGACTAGCGGGAGGGGAGCAGTACTTC. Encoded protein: CASSRSGLAGGEQYF.

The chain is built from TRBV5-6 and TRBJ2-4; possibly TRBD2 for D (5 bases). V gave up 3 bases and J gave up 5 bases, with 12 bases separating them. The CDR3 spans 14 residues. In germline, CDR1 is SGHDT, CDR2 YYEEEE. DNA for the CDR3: TGTGCCAGCAGCTCAAGGCCCGGGGAAAACATTCAGTACTTC. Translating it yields CASSSRPGENIQYF.

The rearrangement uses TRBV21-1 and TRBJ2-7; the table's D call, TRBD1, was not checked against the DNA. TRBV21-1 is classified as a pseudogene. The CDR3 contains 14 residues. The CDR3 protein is CASSATGRSYEQYF. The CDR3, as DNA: TGTGCCAGCAGTGCGACAGGCCGCTCCTACGAGCAGTACTTC.

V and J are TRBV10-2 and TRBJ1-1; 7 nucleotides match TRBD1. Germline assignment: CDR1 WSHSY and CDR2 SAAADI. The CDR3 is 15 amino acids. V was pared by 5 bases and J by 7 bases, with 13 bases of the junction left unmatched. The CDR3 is CASSFTGAAEHEAFF. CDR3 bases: TGCGCCAGCAGTTTTACAGGGGCCGCTGAACATGAAGCTTTCTTT.

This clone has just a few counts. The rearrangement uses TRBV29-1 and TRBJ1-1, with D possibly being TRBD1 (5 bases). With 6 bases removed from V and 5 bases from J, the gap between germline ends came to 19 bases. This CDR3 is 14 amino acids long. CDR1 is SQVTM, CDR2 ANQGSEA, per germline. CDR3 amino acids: CSVLPSGGGTEAFF. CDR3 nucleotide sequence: TGCAGCGTGCTCCCCTCCGGGGGGGGAACTGAAGCTTTCTTT.

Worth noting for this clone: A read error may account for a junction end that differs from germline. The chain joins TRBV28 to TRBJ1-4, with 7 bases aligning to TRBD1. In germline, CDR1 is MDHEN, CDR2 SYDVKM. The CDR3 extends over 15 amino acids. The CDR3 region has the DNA TGTCCCAGCAGTCGACAGACAGGGCCTAATGAAAAACTGTTTTTT. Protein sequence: CPSSRQTGPNEKLFF.

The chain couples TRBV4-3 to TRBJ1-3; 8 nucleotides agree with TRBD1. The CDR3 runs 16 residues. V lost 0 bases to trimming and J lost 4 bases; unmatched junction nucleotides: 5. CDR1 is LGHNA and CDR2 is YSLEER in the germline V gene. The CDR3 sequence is CASSQDRGPSGNTIYF. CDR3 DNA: TGCGCCAGCAGCCAAGACAGGGGGCCTTCCGGAAACACCATATATTTT.

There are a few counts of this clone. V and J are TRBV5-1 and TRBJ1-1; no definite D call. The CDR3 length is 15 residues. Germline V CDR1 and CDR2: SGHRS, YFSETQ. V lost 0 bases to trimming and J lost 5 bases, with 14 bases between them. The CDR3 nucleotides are TGCGCCAGCAGCTTGGCCTTCGGGGTCGGGACTGAAGCTTTCTTT. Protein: CASSLAFGVGTEAFF.

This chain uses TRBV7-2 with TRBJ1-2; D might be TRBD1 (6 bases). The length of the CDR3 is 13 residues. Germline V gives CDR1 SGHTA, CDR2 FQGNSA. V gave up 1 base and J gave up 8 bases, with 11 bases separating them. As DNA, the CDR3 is TGTGCCAGCAGCTTAGGGGCAGGGGCCGGCTACACCTTC. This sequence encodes CASSLGAGAGYTF. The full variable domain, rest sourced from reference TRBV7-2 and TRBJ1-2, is GAGVSQSPSNKVTEKGKDVELRCDPISGHTALYWYRQSLGQGLEFLIYFQGNSAPDKSGLPSDRFSAERTGGSVSTLTIQRTQQEDSAVYLCASSLGAGAGYTFGSGTRLTVV.

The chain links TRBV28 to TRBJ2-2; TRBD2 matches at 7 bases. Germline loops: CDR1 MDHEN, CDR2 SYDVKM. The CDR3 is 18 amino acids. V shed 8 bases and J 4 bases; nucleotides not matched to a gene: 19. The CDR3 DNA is TGTGCCAGCGGTTCGGTAGCGGGCTATGTCGCGAGCACCGGGGAGCTGTTTTTT. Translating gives CASGSVAGYVASTGELFF.

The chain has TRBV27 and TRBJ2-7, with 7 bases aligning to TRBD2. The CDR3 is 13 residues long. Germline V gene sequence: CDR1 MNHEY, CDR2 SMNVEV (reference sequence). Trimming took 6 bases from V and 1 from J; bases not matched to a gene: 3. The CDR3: CASSRTSSYEQYF. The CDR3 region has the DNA TGTGCCAGCAGCCGGACTAGTTCCTACGAGCAGTACTTC.

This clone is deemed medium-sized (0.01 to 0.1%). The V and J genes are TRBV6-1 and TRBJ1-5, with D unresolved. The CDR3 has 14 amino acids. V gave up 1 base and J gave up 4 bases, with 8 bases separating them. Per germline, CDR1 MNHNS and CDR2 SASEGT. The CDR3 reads CASSEGWENQPQHF. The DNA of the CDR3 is TGTGCCAGCAGTGAAGGGTGGGAGAATCAGCCCCAGCATTTT.